This T cell receptor (beta chain) originates from a study of cytomegalovirus exposure and HLA in healthy donors. Study-wide results and limits: Productive status was seen about 87% or about 30% of the time for most TCR beta V segments in an earlier analysis.

Both 60 Vbeta primers and 13 Jbeta primers went into the PCR. TCRdb's table, derived via immunoSEQ multiplex PCR, lists solely in-frame clones and lacks some. Counted here are around 150,000 clones, over 60% occurring once; the ten biggest clones make up over 2.5%. Samples came from healthy bone marrow donors. The CDR3 is made up of 11 amino acids. Germline assignment: CDR1 MDHEN and CDR2 SYDVKM. With 7 bases removed from V and 1 base from J, the gap between germline ends came to 4 bases. For this clone: Its specificity is unknown.

The chain combines TRBV28 with TRBJ1-2; D not certain. The clonotype originates from a man between 40 and 49 years old in good health and CMV-seronegative. Source material: PBMCs. The CDR3: CASNGNYGYTF. The CDR3 bases are TGTGCCAGCAACGGTAACTATGGCTACACCTTC.